This entry lists 6 T cell receptor beta chains sequenced from one sample in a study of early T cells in non-severe SARS-CoV-2 infection. TCRdb reprocessed the 5' RACE reads via MiXCR and lists one record per CDR3 protein. The table has under 45,000 distinct CDR3 sequences, 6% to 8.5% seen once; the top ten hold 24%. Sequencing was performed on whole blood, taken at baseline. The origin of the receptors is an adult who was a healthcare worker with PCR-confirmed SARS-CoV-2 infection or an uninfected control (not recorded which).

This clonotype was counted between two and nine times. The CDR3 DNA is TGTGCCAGCGGGGGGGCAAACGGGTCACCCCTCCACTTT. Protein sequence: CASGGANGSPLHF. The chain carries TRBV28 and TRBJ1-6; D is perhaps TRBD1 (6 bases). This CDR3 has 13 amino acids. The germline V gene encodes CDR1 MDHEN and CDR2 SYDVKM. V lost 8 bases and J lost 10, with 15 bases in between.

Only a few counts were recorded for this clonotype. The rearrangement uses TRBV20-1 and TRBJ2-7; D might be TRBD2 (6 bases). V lost 3 bases to trimming and J lost 1 base, with 19 bases between them. CDR3 length: 16 residues. Germline V lookup: CDR1 DFQATT, CDR2 SNEGSKA (reference sequence). The CDR3 coding sequence is TGCAGTGCTAGTCCCCCCGGGGGACGGCGGTCCTACGAGCAGTACTTC. It codes for CSASPPGGRRSYEQYF.

This clonotype occurred many times. The chain is built from TRBV12-3 or TRBV12-4 and TRBJ2-3, with TRBD1 as a possible D gene (6 bases). This CDR3 comprises 14 residues. V was clipped by 4 bases and J by 0 bases, with 8 bases between them. The CDR3 DNA sequence: TGTGCCAGCAGTTCAGGGGCTAGCACAGATACGCAGTATTTT. Protein: CASSSGASTDTQYF.

The table lists this clonotype with a few counts. The J gene is TRBJ1-6, the V gene TRBV7-2; tentative D call: TRBD1 (6 bases). CDR3 length: 14 residues. Germline CDR1 SGHTA, CDR2 FQGNSA. Trimming took 2 bases from V and 5 from J, leaving 7 bases between them. The CDR3 DNA reads TGTGCCAGCAGCTTAACAGGGAATAATTCACCCCTCCACTTT. Encoded protein: CASSLTGNNSPLHF. The full variable domain, with the rest looked up from reference TRBV7-2 and TRBJ1-6, is GAGVSQSPSNKVTEKGKDVELRCDPISGHTALYWYRQSLGQGLEFLIYFQGNSAPDKSGLPSDRFSAERTGGSVSTLTIQRTQQEDSAVYLCASSLTGNNSPLHFGNGTRLTVT.

The table lists this clonotype with a few counts. This chain joins TRBV30 and TRBJ2-3, with D unclear. The CDR3 length is 13 residues. CDR1 and CDR2 (germline): GTSNPN, SVGIG (reference sequence). Trimming pared 3 bases from V and 5 bases from J, leaving 12 bases between. The CDR3, as DNA: TGTGCCTGGAGCCCCCGCCAATTAGATACGCAGTATTTT. Translating gives CAWSPRQLDTQYF.

The chain employs TRBV4-1 and TRBJ2-7; TRBD2 aligns across 8 bases. V dropped 3 bases and J dropped 0; count of bases not matched to a gene: 4. Germline CDR1 reads MGHRA; CDR2 reads YSYEKL. The CDR3 is 15 residues long. CDR3 DNA: TGCGCCAGCAGCCACGCCGCGGGAGGCTCCTACGAGCAGTACTTC. Encoded protein: CASSHAAGGSYEQYF.